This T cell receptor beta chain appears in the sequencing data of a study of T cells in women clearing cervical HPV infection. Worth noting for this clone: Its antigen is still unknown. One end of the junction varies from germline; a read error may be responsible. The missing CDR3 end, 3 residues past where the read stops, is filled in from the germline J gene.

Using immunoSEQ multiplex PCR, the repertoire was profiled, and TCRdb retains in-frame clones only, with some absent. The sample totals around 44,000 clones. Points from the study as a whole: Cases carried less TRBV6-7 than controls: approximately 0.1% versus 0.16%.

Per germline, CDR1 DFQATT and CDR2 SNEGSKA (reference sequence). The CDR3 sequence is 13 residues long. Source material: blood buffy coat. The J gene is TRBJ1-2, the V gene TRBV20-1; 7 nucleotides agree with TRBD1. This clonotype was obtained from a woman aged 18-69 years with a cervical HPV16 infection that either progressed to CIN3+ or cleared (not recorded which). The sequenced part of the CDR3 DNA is TGCAGGGCTAAGGGACAGTTGAACTATGGC. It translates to CRAKGQLNYG. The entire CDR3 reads CRAKGQLNYGYTF.